The clone carrying this TCR beta chain occurred a few times. The table came from immunoSEQ multiplex PCR; TCRdb's copy has only in-frame clones and leaves some out. Here the sample spans nearly 300,000 clones, roughly three quarters being singletons. This entry is derived from a study of cytotoxic CD8 clonotypes in ibrutinib-treated CLL. In the study overall: Included were about 11 relapsed/refractory and about 14 treatment-naive patients, of whom approximately 17 were IGHV unmutated.

The CDR3 is 15 residues long. V was trimmed by 1 base and J by 7 bases, leaving 16 bases between them. Per the germline V gene, CDR1 is SGHVS and CDR2 is FNYEAQ. This receptor was obtained from a human donor with chronic lymphocytic leukemia. The chain has TRBV7-6 and TRBJ1-2; D is perhaps TRBD1 (6 bases). Sequences were derived from PBMCs, sampled at disease progression, from a patient treated with ibrutinib. This CDR3 reads CASSLGPGAGSGYTF. CDR3 in DNA: TGTGCCAGCAGCTTAGGGCCAGGGGCGGGAAGTGGCTACACCTTC.